This TCR beta chain is drawn from a study of cytomegalovirus exposure and HLA in healthy donors. V dropped 5 bases and J dropped 5; count of bases not matched to a gene: 13. The CDR3 length is 17 residues. The V gene's germline CDR1 is WSHSY and CDR2 SAAADI. The PCR contained 60 Vbeta and 13 Jbeta primers. Profiled with immunoSEQ multiplex PCR; TCRdb holds only in-frame clones, not every one. Among about 180,000 clones listed, 76% were seen once. The V call is TRBV10-2, the J call TRBJ2-3; 10 nucleotides match TRBD2. Sequencing was performed on PBMCs. The clonotype originates from a man aged 18 to 29 in good health and CMV-seronegative. The CDR3 spells CASSPLVRASGRDTQYF. The CDR3 coding sequence is TGCGCCAGCAGTCCCTTAGTTAGGGCTAGCGGGAGAGATACGCAGTATTTT.